This record looks at one T cell receptor (beta chain) sequence and its context. Its antigen is currently unknown. Regions amplified from RNA transcripts were the TCR beta CDR3 regions. During a first-round RT-PCR of the TCR CDR3, the HTBI primer set was used. TCRdb redid the calling of the multiplex PCR reads with MiXCR, one entry per CDR3 protein. The data show some 650,000 distinct CDR3 sequences, around 16% seen once. Duration under 3 months, a NOSPECS grade of at least 4, and a Clinical Activity Score of at least 3 characterized the ophthalmopathy patients. Thyroid ultrasound, orbital computed tomography, clinical symptoms, and serum thyroxine and TRAb underpinned diagnoses. The PBMCs had their origin in 7.5 to 10 ml of fresh peripheral blood. The data are from a study of T cells in Graves' hyperthyroidism and ophthalmopathy. Findings of the study overall: Ophthalmopathy stood apart from stable hyperthyroidism in a 13 V-J model.

With 7 bases clipped from V and 4 bases from J, the junction kept 10 bases outside the gene matches. The CDR3 covers 15 residues. The germline V gene has CDR1 LNHDA and CDR2 SQIVND (reference sequence). The chain carries TRBV19 and TRBJ1-5; TRBD1 agrees at 7 bases. Material: blood. This receptor was obtained from a woman aged 40 to 55 with Graves' ophthalmopathy. CDR3 region: CASNTGVPPNQPQHF. The CDR3, as DNA: TGTGCCAGTAACACAGGGGTCCCCCCTAATCAGCCCCAGCATTTT.